The clone carrying this T cell receptor (beta chain) occurred once. The antigen is undetermined. Repertoires were generated with immunoSEQ multiplex PCR, while TCRdb's copy carries only in-frame clones and drops some. The data show 8,500 to 10,000 clones, roughly 79% seen once. The sample is drawn from a study of T cell clones after liver transplantation. Study at large: Until 12-24 months post-transplant, subjects got standard immunosuppression and no induction.

Trimming took 6 bases from V and 4 from J, leaving 18 bases between them. Germline CDR1 and CDR2: MNHEY and SVGAGI. The CDR3 is made up of 15 amino acids. Study-level results: Post-transplant, graft-donor-reactive CD4 TCRbeta sequences in blood dropped significantly in most of the 8 subjects.

The sequences come from CD8+ T cells from blood, collected before liver transplant. This receptor was obtained from a human donor who received a liver transplant. V gene TRBV6-5 combines with J gene TRBJ2-5; maybe TRBD1 (5 bases). The CDR3 DNA follows: TGTGCCAGCAGCTACGGGCCCCAGGGCCTAGAGACCCAGTACTTC. Translation gives CASSYGPQGLETQYF.